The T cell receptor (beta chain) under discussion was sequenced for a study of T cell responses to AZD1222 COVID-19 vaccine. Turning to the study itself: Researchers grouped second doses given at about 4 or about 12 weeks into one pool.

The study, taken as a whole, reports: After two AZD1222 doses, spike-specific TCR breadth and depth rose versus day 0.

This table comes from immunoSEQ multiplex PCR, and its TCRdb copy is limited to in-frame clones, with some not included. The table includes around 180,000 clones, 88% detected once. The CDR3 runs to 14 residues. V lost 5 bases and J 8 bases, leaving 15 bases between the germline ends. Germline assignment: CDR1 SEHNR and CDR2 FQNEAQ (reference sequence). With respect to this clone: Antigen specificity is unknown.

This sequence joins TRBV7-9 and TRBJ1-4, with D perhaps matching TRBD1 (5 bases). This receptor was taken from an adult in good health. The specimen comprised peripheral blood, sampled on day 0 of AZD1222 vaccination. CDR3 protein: CASSKQEGDEKLFF. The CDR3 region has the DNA TGTGCCAGCAGCAAACAGGAAGGGGACGAAAAACTGTTTTTT.